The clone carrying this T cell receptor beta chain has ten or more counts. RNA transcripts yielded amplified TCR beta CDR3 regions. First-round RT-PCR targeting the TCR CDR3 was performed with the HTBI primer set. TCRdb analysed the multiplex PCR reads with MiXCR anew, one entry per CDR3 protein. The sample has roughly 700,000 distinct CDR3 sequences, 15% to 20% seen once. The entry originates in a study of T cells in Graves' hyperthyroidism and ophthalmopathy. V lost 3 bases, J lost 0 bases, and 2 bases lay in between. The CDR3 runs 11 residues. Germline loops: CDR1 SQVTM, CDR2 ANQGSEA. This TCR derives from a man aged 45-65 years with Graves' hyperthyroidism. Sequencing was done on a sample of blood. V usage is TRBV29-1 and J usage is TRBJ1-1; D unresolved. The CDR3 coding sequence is TGCAGCGTTGACATGAACACTGAAGCTTTCTTT. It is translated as CSVDMNTEAFF.